This is a list of T cell receptor beta chains from one sample in a study of T cells in Graves' hyperthyroidism and ophthalmopathy. TCRdb itself ran the multiplex PCR reads through MiXCR, one entry per CDR3 protein. The table has some 340,000 distinct CDR3 sequences, around 13% seen once; the top ten hold almost 35%. Sequencing was carried out using blood. The receptors come from a woman aged 35 to 49 with Graves' ophthalmopathy. CDR3s include the opening cysteine and the closing phenylalanine or tryptophan. Fields, in order: J gene, D gene, V gene, clone size, CDR3 DNA, CDR3 protein. The D gene is left open where the match is weak. Clone size is shown for a subset of rows, as once, few, many or a class of expanded clone.

TRBJ2-1 . TRBV29-1 few TGCAGCGTTGAAGATCTTCGGGACGGTCTCTACAATGAGCAGTTCTTC CSVEDLRDGLYNEQFF
TRBJ2-7 TRBD2 TRBV20-1 . TGCAGTGCTGCCCTCCTCTCTAGCGGGAGAGACGAGCAGTACTTC CSAALLSSGRDEQYF
TRBJ1-1 . TRBV20-1 many TGCAGTGCTCGGAATATACAGACAGCTACGAACACTGAAGCTTTCTTT CSARNIQTATNTEAFF
TRBJ2-1 TRBD1 TRBV10-3 many TGTGCCATCAGTGAGTCTGGCAGGGGGACCTACAATGAGCAGTTCTTC CAISESGRGTYNEQFF
TRBJ2-2 . TRBV30 . TGTGCCTGGAGGTTGGGGCTAGGCGGAGTGACCGGGGAGCTGTTTTTT CAWRLGLGGVTGELFF
TRBJ2-5 . TRBV5-4 . TGTGCCGGGTGGGACGATGGCCAAGAGACCCAGTACTTC CAGWDDGQETQYF
TRBJ2-1 TRBD1 TRBV4-1 many TGCGCCAGCAGCTCCTGGGACAGGGGGCGTTACAATGAGCAGTTCTTC CASSSWDRGRYNEQFF
TRBJ1-4 TRBD1 TRBV28 many TGTGCCACCTCCGACAGGGTGGGGGATGAAAAACTGTTTTTT CATSDRVGDEKLFF
TRBJ1-5 TRBD1 TRBV28 many TGTGCCAGCAGTTTACCGGACAGGGACCAGCCCCAGCATTTT CASSLPDRDQPQHF
TRBJ2-1 TRBD1 TRBV28 many TGTGCCAGCAGCTCCCGACAGGGGGCAAGCTCCTACAATGAGCAGTTCTTC CASSSRQGASSYNEQFF
TRBJ2-7 TRBD1 TRBV28 few TGTGCCAGCAGCCCGACAGGGGCCCGCTCCTACGAGCAGTACTTC CASSPTGARSYEQYF
TRBJ2-3 TRBD2 TRBV7-2 . TGTGCCAGCAGCTCGCGGGGGGTAACAGATACGCAGTATTTT CASSSRGVTDTQYF
TRBJ2-5 . TRBV24-1 . TGTGCCACCAGTCAGGCTAGCGCCTATCAAGAGACCCAGTACTTC CATSQASAYQETQYF